What follows describes a single TCR beta chain. Its matching antigen is unknown. When ophthalmopathy did not progress within 18 months, Graves' hyperthyroidism was considered stable. It was 8 to 10 ml of fresh peripheral blood that supplied the PBMCs. Regions amplified from RNA transcripts were the TCR beta CDR3 regions. TCR CDR3 underwent first-round RT-PCR with the HTBI primer set. TCRdb re-called the multiplex PCR reads through MiXCR, storing one row per CDR3 protein. The profile covers 700,000 or so distinct CDR3 sequences, with roughly 15% appearing a single time and under 8.5% taken by the ten largest. These data belong to a study of T cells in Graves' hyperthyroidism and ophthalmopathy. Study conclusions and caveats: Most thyroid clonotypes expanded above 0.001 appeared in blood too.

The sample consisted of blood. This TCR came from a man between 18 and 29 years old with Graves' hyperthyroidism.

The CDR3 DNA follows: TGTGCCAGCAGCTTGAGGGACAGGGGGCCAGATACGCAGTATTTT. It specifies CASSLRDRGPDTQYF. The gene calls are TRBV7-2 and TRBJ2-3, with TRBD1 identical over 12 bases. CDR3 length: 15 amino acids. Germline values: CDR1 SGHTA, CDR2 FQGNSA. V was clipped by 3 bases and J by 4 bases; unmatched bases: 2. Variable domain in full (rest from reference TRBV7-2 and TRBJ2-3): GAGVSQSPSNKVTEKGKDVELRCDPISGHTALYWYRQSLGQGLEFLIYFQGNSAPDKSGLPSDRFSAERTGGSVSTLTIQRTQQEDSAVYLCASSLRDRGPDTQYFGPGTRLTVL.